This TCR beta chain was documented in a study of T-cell memory formation after mild COVID-19. Study summary: Largely donor-specific sequence clusters came from two donors.

TCRdb re-called the 5' RACE reads through MiXCR, storing one row per CDR3 protein. The sample has roughly 600,000 distinct CDR3 sequences; about 20% are singletons. With V trimmed by 6 bases and J by 4 bases, 7 bases remained unmatched. The germline CDR1 and CDR2 sequences are SNHLY and FYNNEI. The CDR3 runs to 14 residues. This clonotype was counted a few times. This TCR was recovered from an adult woman who had mild COVID-19 (a few samples of this study predate the infection). Cell type and time point are not known. Sequencing was performed on PBMCs or a T cell subset sorted from them (not recorded which). This chain connects TRBV2 to TRBJ2-3; 7 nucleotides agree with TRBD1. The CDR3 nucleotides are TGTGCCAGCAGCCCCGACAGGGCAGCAGATACGCAGTATTTT. Protein: CASSPDRAADTQYF.